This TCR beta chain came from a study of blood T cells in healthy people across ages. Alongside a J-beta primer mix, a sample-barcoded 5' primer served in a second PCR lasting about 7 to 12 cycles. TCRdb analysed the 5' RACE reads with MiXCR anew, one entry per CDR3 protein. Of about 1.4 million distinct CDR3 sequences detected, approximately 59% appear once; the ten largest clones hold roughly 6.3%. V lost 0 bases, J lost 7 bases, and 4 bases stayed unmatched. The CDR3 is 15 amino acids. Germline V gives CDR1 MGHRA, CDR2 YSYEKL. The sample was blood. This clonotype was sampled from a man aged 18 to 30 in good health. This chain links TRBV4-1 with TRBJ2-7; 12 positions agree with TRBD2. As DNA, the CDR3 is TGCGCCAGCAGCCAAGAACTAGCGGGGGGTTGGGAGCAGTACTTC. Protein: CASSQELAGGWEQYF.